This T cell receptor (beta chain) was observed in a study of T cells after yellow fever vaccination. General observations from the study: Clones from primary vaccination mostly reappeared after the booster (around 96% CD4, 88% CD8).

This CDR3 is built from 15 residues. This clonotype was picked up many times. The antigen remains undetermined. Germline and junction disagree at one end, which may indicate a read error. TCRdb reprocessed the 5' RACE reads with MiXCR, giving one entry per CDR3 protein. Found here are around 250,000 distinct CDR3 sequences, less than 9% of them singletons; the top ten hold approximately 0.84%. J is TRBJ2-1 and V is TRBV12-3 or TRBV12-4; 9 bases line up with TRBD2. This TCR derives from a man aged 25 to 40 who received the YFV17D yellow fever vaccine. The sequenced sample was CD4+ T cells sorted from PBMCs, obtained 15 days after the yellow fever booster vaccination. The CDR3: CASSLGLASDNEQFF. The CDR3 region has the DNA TGTGCCAGCAGTTTGGGACTAGCCTCCGACAATGAGCAGTTCTTC.